These 26 T cell receptor beta chains came from one sample sequenced in a study of blood T cell repertoires in COVID-19. Assay used: immunoSEQ multiplex PCR; TCRdb lists only in-frame clones, some missing. The table has more than 200,000 clones, 86% seen once. The sample was peripheral blood. The receptors here all came from a young man with active or convalescent COVID-19.

The V call is TRBV7-6, the J call TRBJ2-1; TRBD2 aligns across 8 bases. The germline V gene encodes CDR1 SGHVS and CDR2 FNYEAQ. The CDR3 runs to 17 residues. Unmatched junction bases numbered 5, after V lost 1 base and J lost 0 bases. The CDR3 DNA reads as TGTGCCAGCAGCTTAGTGGTCCGGGGGGGCTCCTACAATGAGCAGTTCTTC. Encoded protein: CASSLVVRGGSYNEQFF.

The chain recombines TRBV5-1 with TRBJ1-3; maybe TRBD1 (5 bases). The CDR3 covers 12 residues. CDR1 and CDR2 from the germline V gene are SGHRS and YFSETQ. V lost 2 bases and J lost 11, with 11 bases in between. The CDR3 DNA sequence: TGCGCCAGCAGCTTAGACAGCCGGGCCATATATTTT. As protein: CASSLDSRAIYF.

The genes are TRBV11-2 and TRBJ1-4; tentatively, D is TRBD1 (6 bases). Germline values: CDR1 SGHAT, CDR2 FQNNGV. The length of the CDR3 is 15 residues. V gave up 0 bases and J gave up 3 bases, with 8 bases separating them. The CDR3 region is CASSLDYRANEKLFF. The DNA for the CDR3 is TGTGCCAGCAGCTTAGATTACAGGGCTAATGAAAAACTGTTTTTT.

The rearrangement joins TRBV19 to TRBJ2-7; 12 nucleotides match TRBD1. This CDR3 region has 16 residues. The trim removed 5 bases at V and 4 bases at J, leaving 9 bases unmatched. From germline, CDR1 is LNHDA and CDR2 SQIVND (reference sequence). The CDR3 DNA sequence: TGTGCCAGTAGTTCCGGGACAGGGGGCTTTGGGTACGAGCAGTACTTC. It is translated as CASSSGTGGFGYEQYF.

The V call is TRBV6-5, the J call TRBJ1-2; 8 nucleotides align to TRBD1. This CDR3 is 13 amino acids long. Germline lookup yields CDR1 MNHEY and CDR2 SVGAGI. V shed 8 bases and J 5 bases; nucleotides not matched to a gene: 7. Written as DNA, the CDR3 is TGTGCCAGCGGGACAGGAAAAATATATGGCTACACCTTC. Its translation is CASGTGKIYGYTF.

The chain couples TRBV7-8 to TRBJ2-7; 14 nucleotides line up with TRBD2. The CDR3 has 19 amino acids. Losses at the gene ends were 5 bases for V and 0 bases for J; bases not matched to a gene: 12. The germline gives CDR1 SGHVS, CDR2 FQNEAQ. The CDR3 reads CASSDPTSGGGPPSYEQYF. The CDR3 DNA sequence: TGTGCCAGCAGCGACCCGACTAGCGGGGGGGGCCCTCCCTCCTACGAGCAGTACTTC.

This clone was picked up a small number of times. This chain joins TRBV20-1 and TRBJ1-6, with no clear D. The CDR3 totals 15 residues. V lost 3 bases to trimming and J lost 5 bases, with 14 bases between them. Germline CDR1 DFQATT, CDR2 SNEGSKA (reference sequence). CDR3 region: CSASRTTSDNSPLHF. CDR3 DNA sequence: TGCAGTGCTAGTCGGACCACTAGCGATAATTCACCCCTCCACTTT.

The chain is built from TRBV5-1 and TRBJ2-5; 7 nucleotides line up with TRBD1. V dropped 4 bases and J dropped 1; count of bases not matched to a gene: 4. Germline V CDR1 and CDR2: SGHRS, YFSETQ. This CDR3 is built from 14 residues. The CDR3 nucleotides are TGCGCCAGCAGCGAACAGGGGATCCAAGAGACCCAGTACTTC. Encoded protein: CASSEQGIQETQYF.

The rearrangement links TRBV2 to TRBJ2-7; 10 positions match TRBD1. Germline V CDR1 and CDR2: SNHLY, FYNNEI. The CDR3 is 15 amino acids. After removal of 8 bases from V and 4 bases from J, the junction contained 11 bases not matched to a gene. The CDR3 DNA reads as TGTGCCAGCGAGGAAGGGGGACAGGGGATTTACGAGCAGTACTTC. It encodes CASEEGGQGIYEQYF.

This clone was found once. The chain employs TRBV19 and TRBJ1-5; D possibly corresponds to TRBD1 (5 bases). The CDR3 loop spans 14 amino acids. Trimming removed 3 bases at V and 3 bases at J, with 9 bases between. Germline values: CDR1 LNHDA, CDR2 SQIVND (reference sequence). The CDR3 DNA is TGTGCCAGTAGTATGGACACATACAATCAGCCCCAGCATTTT. Its translation: CASSMDTYNQPQHF.

About this clone itself: Other DNA sequences in the same sample also yield this CDR3. The genes are TRBV3-1 (or the pseudogene TRBV3-2) and TRBJ1-2, with 7 bases lining up with TRBD1. This CDR3 comprises 14 residues. V dropped 0 bases and J dropped 8; count of bases not matched to a gene: 6. In germline, CDR1 is LGHDT, CDR2 YNNKEL (reference sequence). CDR3 DNA sequence: TGTGCCAGCAGCCAAGATCGGACAGGAGGGGGCTACACCTTC. As protein: CASSQDRTGGGYTF.

The count of this clone is one. The CDR3 loop reads CATSDAAGGGYNEQFF. Here the CDR3 DNA reads TGTGCCACCAGTGATGCCGCGGGGGGGGGATACAATGAGCAGTTCTTC. The genes are TRBV24-1 and TRBJ2-1; TRBD2 aligns across 9 bases. The length of the CDR3 is 16 residues. The germline V gene has CDR1 KGHDR and CDR2 SFDVKD. The J segment lost 4 bases and the V segment lost 3 bases, leaving 6 bases of the junction unmatched.

In this sample, this clone turned up a few times. Other DNA sequences from this sample encode an identical CDR3 as well. CDR3 sequence reads: CASSLVGRSYEQYF. CDR3 nucleotides: TGTGCCAGCAGCTTGGTCGGGAGATCCTACGAGCAGTACTTC. V is TRBV5-5 and J is TRBJ2-7; perhaps TRBD2 as D (6 bases). Germline CDR1 is SGHKS and CDR2 is YYEKEE (reference sequence). V lost 0 bases to trimming and J lost 1 base, with 8 bases between them. The CDR3 runs 14 residues.

The genes are TRBV29-1 and TRBJ2-5; a weak D match, TRBD2 (5 bases). The CDR3 sequence is 13 residues long. The germline CDR1 and CDR2 sequences are SQVTM and ANQGSEA. The V gene lost 6 bases and the J gene lost 1 base, with 12 bases spanning the gap. As DNA, the CDR3 is TGCAGCGTCGATTTACTAGGCCAAGAGACCCAGTACTTC. Translation: CSVDLLGQETQYF. The full variable domain, its missing parts supplied by reference TRBV29-1 and TRBJ2-5, is SAVISQKPSRDICQRGTSLTIQCQVDSQVTMMFWYRQQPGQSLTLIATANQGSEATYESGFVIDKFPISRPNLTFSTLTVSNMSPEDSSIYLCSVDLLGQETQYFGPGTRLLVL.

Comment on this clone: A much larger clonotype is one base distant, so this may be a read error. V is TRBV7-6 and J is TRBJ1-1; the D gene is possibly TRBD1 (6 bases). Trimming cost V 4 bases and J 1 base, with 7 bases left between them. The CDR3 runs to 13 residues. Germline V gives CDR1 SGHVS, CDR2 FNYEAQ. DNA of the CDR3: TGTGCCAGCAGCTGGGGACAGAACACTGAAGCTTTCTTT. Residues: CASSWGQNTEAFF.

In DNA, the CDR3 is TGTGCCAGCCGTATATGGGGGGGCCTGGAGACCCAGTACTTC. Translation gives CASRIWGGLETQYF. The chain carries TRBV2 and TRBJ2-5, with a tentative D call TRBD2 (7 bases). Trimming removed 8 bases at V and 5 bases at J, with 18 bases between. CDR3 length: 14 residues. Germline V gene data show CDR1 as SNHLY and CDR2 as FYNNEI. Together with reference TRBV2 and TRBJ2-5, the CDR3 gives the full variable domain: EPEVTQTPSHQVTQMGQEVILRCVPISNHLYFYWYRQILGQKVEFLVSFYNNEISEKSEIFDDQFSVERPDGSNFTLKIRSTKLEDSAMYFCASRIWGGLETQYFGPGTRLLVL.

The rearrangement links TRBV19 to TRBJ2-5, with TRBD1 identical over 10 bases. The V gene's germline CDR1 is LNHDA and CDR2 SQIVND (reference sequence). The CDR3 sequence is 16 residues long. The trim removed 5 bases at V and 5 bases at J, leaving 11 bases unmatched. DNA for the CDR3: TGTGCCAGTAGTGACCCCGGGACAGGGGTGGCGGAGACCCAGTACTTC. Its translation is CASSDPGTGVAETQYF.

The rearrangement uses TRBV9 and TRBJ2-7; 13 bases align to TRBD2. V lost 3 bases and J lost 5; bases outside the gene matches: 5. The CDR3 has 15 amino acids. Germline V CDR1 and CDR2: SGDLS, YYNGEE. DNA of the CDR3: TGTGCCAGCAGCGAACTAGCGGGGGGGCGCAACGAGCAGTACTTC. Amino acids: CASSELAGGRNEQYF.

This chain connects TRBV2 to TRBJ2-4, with D possibly being TRBD2 (6 bases). The V end was cut by 8 bases, the J end by 6 bases, with 14 bases between. The CDR3 consists of 13 residues. Germline CDR1 SNHLY, CDR2 FYNNEI. Here the CDR3 reads CASGGDPLNIQYF. In DNA form, the CDR3 reads TGTGCCAGCGGAGGGGACCCCTTAAACATTCAGTACTTC.

V gene TRBV9 combines with J gene TRBJ1-1; the D gene is possibly TRBD1 (6 bases). Per the germline V gene, CDR1 is SGDLS and CDR2 is YYNGEE. V was cut by 2 bases and J by 2 bases, with 13 bases left in between. The CDR3 runs 15 residues. CDR3 loop: CASSVMSGTNTEAFF. CDR3 DNA sequence: TGTGCCAGCAGCGTTATGAGTGGGACAAACACTGAAGCTTTCTTT.

This rearrangement joins TRBV6-6 to TRBJ2-7, with TRBD1 as a possible D gene (5 bases). The CDR3 is 14 amino acids. Trimming cost V 8 bases and J 5 bases, with 19 bases left between them. Looked up from germline, CDR1 is MNHNY and CDR2 is SVGAGI (reference sequence). The CDR3, as DNA: TGTGCCAGCGAAAACGGCCCGGCAGGGAACGAGCAGTACTTC. Translation: CASENGPAGNEQYF.

Only one count was recorded for this clone. The CDR3 DNA sequence: TGTGCCAGCAGCCAAGGGACTAGCGGGGGTTACGAGCAGTACTTC. Encoded protein: CASSQGTSGGYEQYF. The chain couples TRBV3-1 (or the pseudogene TRBV3-2) to TRBJ2-7; 13 bases fit TRBD2. V was pared by 1 base and J by 4 bases, with 1 base of the junction left unmatched. The germline V gene encodes CDR1 LGHDT and CDR2 YNNKEL (reference sequence). This CDR3 is 15 amino acids long.

The J gene is TRBJ1-6, the V gene TRBV2; 7 bases are a match to TRBD1. This CDR3 contains 15 residues. With V trimmed by 6 bases and J by 10 bases, 12 bases remained unmatched. CDR1 is SNHLY, CDR2 FYNNEI, per germline. CDR3 residues: CASRPPTGDGSPLHF. The DNA of the CDR3 is TGTGCCAGCAGGCCCCCTACAGGGGATGGATCACCCCTCCACTTT.

CDR3 coding DNA: TGTGCCAGCAGCGGGTACCGGGACAGAAAAGCTTTCTTT. This encodes CASSGYRDRKAFF. The V gene is TRBV7-6, the J gene TRBJ1-1; 7 bases fit TRBD1. Germline CDR1 and CDR2: SGHVS and FNYEAQ. CDR3 size: 13 residues. The trim removed 5 bases at V and 9 bases at J, leaving 9 bases unmatched.

The chain recombines TRBV2 with TRBJ1-2; D uncertain. Trimming removed 3 bases at V and 1 base at J, with 3 bases between. The CDR3 is 12 amino acids. Germline CDR1 SNHLY, CDR2 FYNNEI. In DNA, the CDR3 is TGTGCCAGCAGTGATTATAACTATGGCTACACCTTC. Amino acids: CASSDYNYGYTF.

The chain employs TRBV4-1 and TRBJ1-4, with D possibly TRBD1 on 6 matching bases. The ends were cut back, 2 bases at V and 3 bases at J, with 13 bases in the middle. Germline CDR1 reads MGHRA; CDR2 reads YSYEKL. The CDR3 is made up of 16 amino acids. The CDR3 DNA is TGCGCCAGCAGCCAAACCCAGGGGTACGCTAATGAAAAACTGTTTTTT. Translating gives CASSQTQGYANEKLFF.